This TCR beta chain was documented in a study of metastatic and nonmetastatic thyroid tumors. This clone was observed at least ten times. CDR1 and CDR2 (germline): MDHEN, SYDVKM. V trimming: 6 bases; J trimming: 5 bases; junction bases outside the gene matches: 6. The CDR3 length is 15 residues. Patients were all untreated before their thyroid surgery. Using MiXCR, TCRdb re-called clones from the PCR reads. The top ten hold roughly 26% of the sample, which has over 14,000 clones, around 4% seen once. J is TRBJ2-1 and V is TRBV28, with 11 positions matching TRBD2. The specimen sequenced was tumor tissue. The sequence derives from a female donor with papillary thyroid cancer or a benign thyroid nodule (not recorded which). Some clones in this sample may be carry-over from other donors' samples. The CDR3 DNA sequence: TGTGCCAGCAGCATAGCGGGAGGGTCTGACAATGAGCAGTTCTTC. Translating gives CASSIAGGSDNEQFF.